Listed here are 19 T cell receptor beta chains from one sample, sequenced in a study of glioma-infiltrating T cells. TCR alpha and beta CDR3 regions were amplified from RNA using iRepertoire nested multiplex PCR. TCRdb reprocessed the multiplex PCR reads via MiXCR and lists one record per CDR3 protein. The sample includes over 100,000 distinct CDR3 sequences, 25% to 30% of them seen just once. Sequences were obtained from glioma tissue, nonneoplastic brain tissue, or PBMCs (not recorded which). All receptors derive from a human donor with low-grade glioma or glioblastoma, undergoing nonglioma brain surgery, or in good health (not recorded which).

This clonotype came up many times. This rearrangement joins TRBV20-1 to TRBJ2-7; D is uncertain. The V end lost 0 bases, the J end lost 4 bases, and 13 bases lay between the germline ends. This CDR3 has 14 amino acids. The germline V gene has CDR1 DFQATT and CDR2 SNEGSKA (reference sequence). The DNA for the CDR3 is TGCAGTGCTAGAGATACGAGTCAACCATACGAGCAGTACTTC. Translating gives CSARDTSQPYEQYF.

This clonotype was counted only a few times. This chain links TRBV29-1 with TRBJ1-2; D not resolved. Germline V gene lookup returns CDR1 SQVTM and CDR2 ANQGSEA. V lost 1 base and J 8 bases, leaving 17 bases between the germline ends. CDR3 length equals 14 residues. In DNA, the CDR3 is TGCAGCGTTGAAGTAGATGTCACCGCGGGAGGCTACACCTTC. Residues: CSVEVDVTAGGYTF.

This clonotype was counted between two and nine times. V gene TRBV19 combines with J gene TRBJ1-1; no clear D. The CDR3 has 15 residues. V dropped 2 bases and J dropped 4 bases, with 14 bases sitting between them. Germline CDR1 LNHDA, CDR2 SQIVND (reference sequence). The CDR3 DNA reads as TGTGCCAGTAGTATATCGGCCACGACGAGCACTGAAGCTTTCTTT. This sequence encodes CASSISATTSTEAFF.

As for this clonotype: One end of the junction varies from germline; a read error may be responsible. The chain joins TRBV5-8 to TRBJ1-5; 7 bases map to TRBD1. This CDR3 spans 18 amino acids. CDR1 and CDR2 from the germline V gene are SGHTS and YDEGEE. CDR3 sequence reads: CAGSSDRDRAMGNQPQHF. Written as DNA, the CDR3 is TGTGCCGGCAGCTCAGACCGTGACAGGGCAATGGGCAATCAGCCCCAGCATTTT.

This clonotype was picked up many times. The chain couples TRBV7-9 to TRBJ2-1, with TRBD1 matching 7 bases. Germline lookup yields CDR1 SEHNR and CDR2 FQNEAQ (reference sequence). The CDR3 covers 15 residues. V lost 5 bases, J lost 4 bases, and 8 bases stayed unmatched. The CDR3 coding sequence is TGTGCCAGCAGCCCGCGGACAGGATTTTACAATGAGCAGTTCTTC. This translates into CASSPRTGFYNEQFF. Using reference TRBV7-9 and TRBJ2-1 for the parts outside the CDR3, the full variable domain is DTGVSQNPRHKITKRGQNVTFRCDPISEHNRLYWYRQTLGQGPEFLTYFQNEAQLEKSRLLSDRFSAERPKGSFSTLEIQRTEQGDSAMYLCASSPRTGFYNEQFFGPGTRLTVL.

The V gene is TRBV29-1, the J gene TRBJ1-2; possible D gene TRBD1, 6 bases. Trimming took 1 base from V and 4 from J, leaving 25 bases between them. The CDR3 has 18 residues. The germline V gene encodes CDR1 SQVTM and CDR2 ANQGSEA. The CDR3 spells CSVEGPSVSQRGGYGYTF. The DNA for the CDR3 is TGCAGCGTTGAAGGACCGTCGGTCTCGCAGAGAGGGGGCTATGGCTACACCTTC.

In this sample, this clonotype turned up many times. The chain is built from TRBV20-1 and TRBJ2-1; 7 bases match TRBD2. Trimming cost V 5 bases and J 0 bases; bases outside gene matches: 4. Germline values: CDR1 DFQATT, CDR2 SNEGSKA (reference sequence). The CDR3 contains 14 residues. The CDR3: CSAGRTSSYNEQFF. CDR3 nucleotide sequence: TGCAGTGCTGGGAGGACTAGCTCCTACAATGAGCAGTTCTTC.

This chain connects TRBV12-3 or TRBV12-4 to TRBJ1-3, with 10 bases fitting TRBD1. Germline trimming cut 6 bases from V and 2 bases from J; bases unmatched to any gene: 1. The CDR3 runs 14 residues. In DNA, the CDR3 is TGTGCCAGCAGAGGGACAGGGGCTGGAAACACCATATATTTT. It translates to CASRGTGAGNTIYF.

This clonotype has ten or more counts. This chain links TRBV2 with TRBJ2-7; possible D gene TRBD2, 5 bases. The CDR3 loop spans 13 amino acids. CDR1 is SNHLY, CDR2 FYNNEI, per germline. V lost 8 bases to trimming and J lost 3 bases, with 14 bases between them. The DNA for the CDR3 is TGTGCCAGCGTGACTACCCGAAACTACGAGCAGTACTTC. This sequence encodes CASVTTRNYEQYF.

This clonotype has at least ten counts. J is TRBJ1-2 and V is TRBV2, with TRBD1 identical over 9 bases. Looked up from germline, CDR1 is SNHLY and CDR2 is FYNNEI. The CDR3 covers 14 residues. The V and J ends lost 6 bases and 7 bases, in that order; junction bases with no gene match: 9. The CDR3 here is CASSGGGQGRGYTF. Here the CDR3 DNA reads TGTGCCAGCAGCGGGGGGGGACAGGGCCGTGGCTACACCTTC.

This clonotype was counted at least ten times. The chain recombines TRBV20-1 with TRBJ1-5; D remains unclear. The CDR3 extends over 12 amino acids. The germline gives CDR1 DFQATT, CDR2 SNEGSKA (reference sequence). With 4 bases removed from V and 7 bases from J, the gap between germline ends came to 11 bases. The CDR3 sequence is CSAISGNQPQHF. CDR3 DNA: TGCAGTGCTATTTCCGGGAACCAGCCCCAGCATTTT.

This clonotype was recorded many times. V gene TRBV4-3 combines with J gene TRBJ2-3, with 7 bases matching TRBD1. The V segment lost 6 bases and the J segment 0 bases; nucleotides outside the gene matches: 3. The CDR3 runs to 14 residues. The germline V gene encodes CDR1 LGHNA and CDR2 YSLEER. The CDR3 nucleotides are TGCGCCAGCAGAGGGACAGCTAGCACAGATACGCAGTATTTT. It yields the protein CASRGTASTDTQYF.

This clonotype was seen many times. V gene TRBV9 combines with J gene TRBJ1-1; no clear D gene. The germline gives CDR1 SGDLS, CDR2 YYNGEE. The germline V and J ends were trimmed by 4 bases and 8 bases, with 15 bases remaining between them. CDR3 length equals 13 residues. CDR3 DNA: TGTGCCAGCAGCCCCCGCCCCTTGGAGGAAGCTTTCTTT. Translated, it gives CASSPRPLEEAFF.

This clonotype has ten or more counts. This chain uses TRBV6-2 or TRBV6-3 with TRBJ2-1; weak D call: TRBD2 (6 bases). V lost 4 bases and J lost 4, with 8 bases in between. The germline V gene has CDR1 MNHEY and CDR2 SVGEGT. CDR3 length: 13 amino acids. CDR3 loop: CASSWDLYNEQFF. CDR3 sequence (DNA): TGTGCCAGCAGTTGGGACTTGTACAATGAGCAGTTCTTC.

This clonotype was seen ten or more times. The J gene is TRBJ1-4, the V gene TRBV7-2; perhaps TRBD1 as D (5 bases). V lost 5 bases, J lost 0 bases, and 10 bases lay in between. CDR1 and CDR2 from the germline V gene are SGHTA and FQGNSA. The CDR3 is 15 amino acids. This chain's CDR3 is CASSQTGATNEKLFF. CDR3 sequence (DNA): TGTGCCAGCAGCCAAACAGGAGCAACTAATGAAAAACTGTTTTTT.

To note about this clonotype: This may be a read error: a much more frequent sequence differs by one nucleotide. The V call is TRBV7-9, the J call TRBJ2-3; 8 nucleotides match TRBD1. This CDR3 is built from 15 residues. Germline V gives CDR1 SEHNR, CDR2 FQNEAQ (reference sequence). V dropped 4 bases and J dropped 2; count of bases not matched to a gene: 5. The CDR3 DNA sequence: TGTGCCAGCAGCTCCACAGGGGGGACCACAGATACGCAGTATTTT. It yields the protein CASSSTGGTTDTQYF. Together with reference TRBV7-9 and TRBJ2-3, the CDR3 gives the full variable domain: DTGVSQNPRHKITKRGQNVTFRCDPISEHNRLYWYRQTLGQGPEFLTYFQNEAQLEKSRLLSDRFSAERPKGSFSTLEIQRTEQGDSAMYLCASSSTGGTTDTQYFGPGTRLTVL.

As to this clonotype: A much larger clone sits a single nucleotide away, making a read error possible. The chain couples TRBV7-9 to TRBJ1-1; TRBD1 agrees at 10 bases. The ends lost 5 bases at V and 5 bases at J; junction bases unmatched: 8. CDR1 is SEHNR and CDR2 is FQNEAQ in the germline V gene (reference sequence). The CDR3 has 15 amino acids. The CDR3 DNA sequence: TGTGCCAGCAGCCCCAGGGACAGGGGATGGACTGAAGCTTTCTTT. Its translation is CASSPRDRGWTEAFF.

Worth noting for this clonotype: Since no conserved phenylalanine or tryptophan closes the CDR3, a read error is the likely cause. DNA for the CDR3: TGTGCCTGGAAACTTGGGCAAGGCTACACCCTC. Amino acid sequence: CAWKLGQGYTL. The chain uses TRBV30 and TRBJ1-2, with D unresolved. The CDR3 contains 11 residues. The germline CDR1 and CDR2 sequences are GTSNPN and SVGIG (reference sequence). The V gene lost 4 bases and the J gene lost 8 bases, with 11 bases spanning the gap.

The chain is built from TRBV19 and TRBJ2-1; possible D gene TRBD2, 7 bases. CDR1 and CDR2 (germline): LNHDA, SQIVND (reference sequence). The CDR3 spans 15 residues. V dropped 7 bases and J dropped 6 bases, with 19 bases sitting between them. The CDR3 DNA sequence: TGTGCCAGTACTCGAGGGGGGGGGGCGGGCAATGAGCAGTTCTTC. Translation gives CASTRGGGAGNEQFF.